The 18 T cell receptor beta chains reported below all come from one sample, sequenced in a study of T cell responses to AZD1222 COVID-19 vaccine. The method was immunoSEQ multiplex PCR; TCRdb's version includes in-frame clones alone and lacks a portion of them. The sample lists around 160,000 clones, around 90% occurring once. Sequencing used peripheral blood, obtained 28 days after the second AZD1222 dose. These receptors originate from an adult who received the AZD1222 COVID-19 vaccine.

CDR3 in amino acids: CASSEEGNLYGYTF. In DNA, the CDR3 is TGTGCCAGCAGTGAGGAGGGAAATCTTTATGGCTACACCTTC. The chain joins TRBV25-1 to TRBJ1-2; D ambiguous. Germline CDR1 MGHDK, CDR2 SYGVNS. CDR3 length: 14 residues. Trimming left V 3 bases short and J 5 bases short, with 13 bases between.

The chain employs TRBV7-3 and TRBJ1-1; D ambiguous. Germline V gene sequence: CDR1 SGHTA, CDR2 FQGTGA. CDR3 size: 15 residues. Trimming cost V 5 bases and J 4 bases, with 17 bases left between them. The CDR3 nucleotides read TGTGCCAGCAGCCCCCCAGGTTGGGCCGGCACTGAAGCTTTCTTT. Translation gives CASSPPGWAGTEAFF.

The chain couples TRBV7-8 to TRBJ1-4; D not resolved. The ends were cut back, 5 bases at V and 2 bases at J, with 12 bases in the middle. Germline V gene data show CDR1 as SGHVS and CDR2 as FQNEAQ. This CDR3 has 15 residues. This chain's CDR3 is CASSLTVGTNEKLFF. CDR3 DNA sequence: TGTGCCAGCAGCCTGACCGTTGGCACTAATGAAAAACTGTTTTTT.

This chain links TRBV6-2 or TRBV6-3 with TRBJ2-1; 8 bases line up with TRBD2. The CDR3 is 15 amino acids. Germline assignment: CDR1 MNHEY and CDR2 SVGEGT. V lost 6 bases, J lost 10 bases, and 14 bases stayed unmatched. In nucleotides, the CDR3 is TGTGCCAGCAGCCCCGGGGTAGCGGGGTCAGGCGAGCAGTTCTTC. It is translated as CASSPGVAGSGEQFF.

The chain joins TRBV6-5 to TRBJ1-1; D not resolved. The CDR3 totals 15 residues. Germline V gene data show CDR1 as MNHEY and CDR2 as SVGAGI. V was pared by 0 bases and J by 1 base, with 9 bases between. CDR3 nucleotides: TGTGCCAGCAGTTACTCCACTCGCAGGAACACTGAAGCTTTCTTT. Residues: CASSYSTRRNTEAFF.

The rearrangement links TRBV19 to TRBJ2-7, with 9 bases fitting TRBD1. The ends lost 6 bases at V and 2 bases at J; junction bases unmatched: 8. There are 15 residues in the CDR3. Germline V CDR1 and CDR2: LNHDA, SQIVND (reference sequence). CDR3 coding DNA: TGTGCCAGTAGCTTGTGGGGGACAGGGCCCTACGAGCAGTACTTC. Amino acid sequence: CASSLWGTGPYEQYF.

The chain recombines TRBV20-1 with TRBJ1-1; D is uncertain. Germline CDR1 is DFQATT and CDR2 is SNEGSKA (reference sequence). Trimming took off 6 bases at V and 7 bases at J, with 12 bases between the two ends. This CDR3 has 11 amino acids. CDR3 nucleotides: TGCAGTGCAGTCTTGGTCGGTGAAGCTTTCTTT. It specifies CSAVLVGEAFF.

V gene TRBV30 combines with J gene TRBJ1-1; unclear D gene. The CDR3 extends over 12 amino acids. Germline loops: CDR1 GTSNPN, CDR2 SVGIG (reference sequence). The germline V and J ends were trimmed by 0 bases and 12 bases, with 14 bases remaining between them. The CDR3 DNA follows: TGTGCCTGGAGTGTACTTGGGGAGAGTCCTTTCTTT. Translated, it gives CAWSVLGESPFF.

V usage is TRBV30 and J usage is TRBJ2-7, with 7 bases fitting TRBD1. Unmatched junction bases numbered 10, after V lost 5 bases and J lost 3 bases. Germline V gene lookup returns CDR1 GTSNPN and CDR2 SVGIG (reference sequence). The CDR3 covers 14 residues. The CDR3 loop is CAWSSGTDFYEQYF. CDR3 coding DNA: TGTGCCTGGTCCTCCGGGACAGATTTCTACGAGCAGTACTTC.

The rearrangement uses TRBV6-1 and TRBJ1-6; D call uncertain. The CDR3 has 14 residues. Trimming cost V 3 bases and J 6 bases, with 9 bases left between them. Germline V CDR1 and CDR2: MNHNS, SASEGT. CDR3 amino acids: CASSEYGVNSPLHF. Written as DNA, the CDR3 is TGTGCCAGCAGTGAGTACGGGGTTAATTCACCCCTCCACTTT.

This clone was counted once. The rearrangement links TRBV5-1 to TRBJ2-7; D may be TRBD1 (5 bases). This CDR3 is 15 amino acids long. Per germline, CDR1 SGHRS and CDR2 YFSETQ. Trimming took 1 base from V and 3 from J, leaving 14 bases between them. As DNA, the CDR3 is TGCGCCAGCAGCTTGTATGGGCAGGGAATCTACGAGCAGTACTTC. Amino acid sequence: CASSLYGQGIYEQYF.

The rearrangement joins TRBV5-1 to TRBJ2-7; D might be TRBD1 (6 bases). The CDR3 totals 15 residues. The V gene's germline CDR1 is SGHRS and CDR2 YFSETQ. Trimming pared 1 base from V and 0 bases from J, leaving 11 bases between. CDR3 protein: CASSLMDSISYEQYF. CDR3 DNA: TGCGCCAGCAGCTTGATGGACAGTATCTCCTACGAGCAGTACTTC.

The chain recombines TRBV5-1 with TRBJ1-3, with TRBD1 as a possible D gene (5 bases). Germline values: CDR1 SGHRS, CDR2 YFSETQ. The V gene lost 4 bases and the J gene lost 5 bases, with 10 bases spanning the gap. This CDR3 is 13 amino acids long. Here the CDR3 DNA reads TGCGCCAGCAGCGGGGGGATGAGAAACACCATATATTTT. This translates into CASSGGMRNTIYF.

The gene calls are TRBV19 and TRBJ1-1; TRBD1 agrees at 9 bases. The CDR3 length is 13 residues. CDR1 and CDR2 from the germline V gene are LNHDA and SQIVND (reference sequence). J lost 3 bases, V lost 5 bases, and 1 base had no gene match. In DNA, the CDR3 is TGTGCCAGTAGTCGACAGGGGGACACTGAAGCTTTCTTT. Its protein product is CASSRQGDTEAFF.

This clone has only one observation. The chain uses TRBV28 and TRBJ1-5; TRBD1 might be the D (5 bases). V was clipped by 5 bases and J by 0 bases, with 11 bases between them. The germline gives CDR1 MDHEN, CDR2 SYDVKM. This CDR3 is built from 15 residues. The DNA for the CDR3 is TGTGCCAGCAGTAACCCGCAGGGTAGCAATCAGCCCCAGCATTTT. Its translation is CASSNPQGSNQPQHF.

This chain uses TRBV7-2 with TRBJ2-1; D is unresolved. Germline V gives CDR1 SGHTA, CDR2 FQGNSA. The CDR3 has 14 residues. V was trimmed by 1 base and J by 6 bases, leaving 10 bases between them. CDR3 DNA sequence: TGTGCCAGCAGCTTAGAAGGGCTTAGCAATGAGCAGTTCTTC. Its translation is CASSLEGLSNEQFF.

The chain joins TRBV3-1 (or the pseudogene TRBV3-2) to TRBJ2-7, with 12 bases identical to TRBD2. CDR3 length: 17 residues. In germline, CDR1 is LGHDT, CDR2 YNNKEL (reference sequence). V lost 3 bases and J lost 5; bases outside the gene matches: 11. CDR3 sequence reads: CASSQGLAGLKGNEQYF. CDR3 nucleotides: TGTGCCAGCAGCCAGGGACTAGCGGGCCTAAAAGGGAACGAGCAGTACTTC.

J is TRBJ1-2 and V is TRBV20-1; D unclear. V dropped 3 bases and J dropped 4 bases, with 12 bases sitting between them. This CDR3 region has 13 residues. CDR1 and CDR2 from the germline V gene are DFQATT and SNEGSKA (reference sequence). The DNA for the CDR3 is TGCAGTGCTAGTGGGGAGGTGGGCTATGGCTACACCTTC. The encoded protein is CSASGEVGYGYTF.